These 25 T cell receptor beta chains share one sample of origin, sequenced in a study of blood T cell repertoires in COVID-19. TCRdb keeps only in-frame clones here, not all; method: immunoSEQ multiplex PCR. The sample holds nearly 110,000 clones, about 91% seen once. The sequencing input was peripheral blood. These receptors were obtained from a man between 45 and 60 years old with active or convalescent COVID-19.

This chain connects TRBV11-3 to TRBJ2-3; no clear D gene. CDR1 SGHNT and CDR2 YENEEA come from the germline V gene. Trimming cost V 0 bases and J 4 bases, with 11 bases left between them. The CDR3 length is 15 residues. This CDR3 reads CASSLDSSNADTQYF. The CDR3 nucleotides are TGTGCCAGCAGCTTAGATTCTAGTAATGCAGATACGCAGTATTTT.

The rearrangement uses TRBV5-1 and TRBJ1-1; D gene unclear. The CDR3 spans 13 residues. V lost 2 bases and J 0 bases, leaving 5 bases between the germline ends. CDR1 is SGHRS and CDR2 is YFSETQ in the germline V gene. The CDR3 nucleotides are TGCGCCAGCAGCTTAAACATGAACACTGAAGCTTTCTTT. Its protein product is CASSLNMNTEAFF. Based on the CDR3 plus reference TRBV5-1 and TRBJ1-1, the full variable domain is KAGVTQTPRYLIKTRGQQVTLSCSPISGHRSVSWYQQTPGQGLQFLFEYFSETQRNKGNFPGRFSGRQFSNSRSEMNVSTLELGDSALYLCASSLNMNTEAFFGQGTRLTVV.

J is TRBJ1-1 and V is TRBV30; D is uncertain. Germline loops: CDR1 GTSNPN, CDR2 SVGIG (reference sequence). This CDR3 contains 12 residues. Trimming removed 2 bases from V and 1 base from J, with 5 bases in between. The CDR3 DNA reads as TGTGCCTGGAGTACGAGGAACACTGAAGCTTTCTTT. It codes for CAWSTRNTEAFF.

V gene TRBV5-1 combines with J gene TRBJ2-1; tentatively, D is TRBD2 (7 bases). The germline V gene has CDR1 SGHRS and CDR2 YFSETQ. CDR3 length: 14 residues. Trimming removed 6 bases at V and 8 bases at J, with 18 bases between. CDR3: CASNVRGASDEQFF. In DNA form, the CDR3 reads TGCGCCAGCAATGTCCGGGGGGCGTCGGATGAGCAGTTCTTC.

The chain combines TRBV5-1 with TRBJ2-1; 12 bases fit TRBD2. Germline values: CDR1 SGHRS, CDR2 YFSETQ. This CDR3 is 16 amino acids long. V shed 4 bases and J 4 bases; nucleotides not matched to a gene: 6. The CDR3 loop reads CASSRGLAGGYNEQFF. The CDR3 nucleotides are TGCGCCAGCAGCCGGGGACTAGCGGGTGGGTACAATGAGCAGTTCTTC.

V usage is TRBV6-5 and J usage is TRBJ2-7; 9 nucleotides line up with TRBD1. The germline gives CDR1 MNHEY, CDR2 SVGAGI. Trimming removed 6 bases from V and 5 bases from J; junction bases left unmatched: 11. This CDR3 has 15 amino acids. DNA for the CDR3: TGTGCCAGCAGCTACAGTGGGGACAGGGCCAACGAGCAGTACTTC. It encodes CASSYSGDRANEQYF.

In DNA form, the CDR3 reads TGCGCCAGCAGTCCACAGGGGGCCACTGAAGCTTTCTTT. This translates into CASSPQGATEAFF. The J gene is TRBJ1-1, the V gene TRBV10-1; 9 nucleotides line up with TRBD1. The V segment lost 5 bases and the J segment 4 bases; nucleotides outside the gene matches: 2. The germline V gene encodes CDR1 WNHNN and CDR2 SYGVQD (reference sequence). This CDR3 has 13 residues.

Written as DNA, the CDR3 is TGTGCCAGCAGTTTAGGGGGACTAGCGGGGGAAGAGACCCAGTACTTC. It translates to CASSLGGLAGEETQYF. The rearrangement links TRBV28 to TRBJ2-5, with TRBD2 matching over 14 bases. The CDR3 length is 16 residues. Germline V CDR1 and CDR2: MDHEN, SYDVKM. The V and J ends lost 2 bases and 3 bases, in that order; junction bases with no gene match: 2.

The V gene is TRBV11-2, the J gene TRBJ2-3; D is uncertain. CDR3 length: 16 amino acids. In germline, CDR1 is SGHAT, CDR2 FQNNGV. V lost 5 bases to trimming and J lost 2 bases, with 17 bases between them. The CDR3 DNA follows: TGTGCCAGCAGCCCGCATTCTAATTTTCCCACAGATACGCAGTATTTT. Protein sequence: CASSPHSNFPTDTQYF.

The chain links TRBV5-4 to TRBJ1-1, with a tentative D call TRBD1 (5 bases). V lost 6 bases and J 4 bases, leaving 16 bases between the germline ends. Germline CDR1 SGHNT, CDR2 YYREEE (reference sequence). The CDR3 runs 14 residues. The CDR3 DNA sequence: TGTGCCAGCACAATTCTCGGGGGTGGCACTGAAGCTTTCTTT. This gives the protein CASTILGGGTEAFF.

This chain connects TRBV24-1 to TRBJ1-1; 8 positions agree with TRBD1. The V gene end was trimmed by 4 bases and the J gene end by 3 bases; junction bases not matched to a gene: 3. The CDR3 length is 14 residues. Germline V gives CDR1 KGHDR, CDR2 SFDVKD. The CDR3 loop reads CATSDETGDTEAFF. CDR3 sequence (DNA): TGTGCCACCAGTGACGAGACAGGGGACACTGAAGCTTTCTTT.

CDR3 loop: CSVQSIYYGYTF. DNA for the CDR3: TGCAGCGTTCAATCCATTTACTATGGCTACACCTTC. The rearrangement uses TRBV29-1 and TRBJ1-2, with unresolved D. The CDR3 runs 12 residues. Germline V gene data show CDR1 as SQVTM and CDR2 as ANQGSEA. Trimming took off 5 bases at V and 3 bases at J, with 10 bases between the two ends. Full variable domain (remainder filled in from reference TRBV29-1 and TRBJ1-2): SAVISQKPSRDICQRGTSLTIQCQVDSQVTMMFWYRQQPGQSLTLIATANQGSEATYESGFVIDKFPISRPNLTFSTLTVSNMSPEDSSIYLCSVQSIYYGYTFGSGTRLTVV.

The gene calls are TRBV11-2 and TRBJ2-7; 9 bases agree with TRBD2. In germline, CDR1 is SGHAT, CDR2 FQNNGV. The V gene end was trimmed by 3 bases and the J gene end by 2 bases; junction bases not matched to a gene: 5. This CDR3 is built from 15 residues. The CDR3 reads CASSLTSGPTYEQYF. The CDR3 DNA sequence: TGTGCCAGCAGCTTGACTAGCGGACCCACCTACGAGCAGTACTTC.

The chain recombines TRBV10-1 with TRBJ2-2; 8 positions match TRBD2. Looked up from germline, CDR1 is WNHNN and CDR2 is SYGVQD (reference sequence). V lost 10 bases and J lost 0; bases outside the gene matches: 4. The CDR3 consists of 14 residues. The CDR3: CATTSGPNTGELFF. In nucleotides, the CDR3 is TGCGCCACTACTAGCGGACCGAACACCGGGGAGCTGTTTTTT.

J is TRBJ1-1 and V is TRBV4-3; tentatively, D is TRBD1 (6 bases). The CDR3 is 20 amino acids. V shed 0 bases and J shed 0 bases, with 23 bases lying between them. Germline CDR1 LGHNA, CDR2 YSLEER. In nucleotides, the CDR3 is TGCGCCAGCAGCCAAGATCGGAGAAGGGGGTGGAGAGGGATGAACACTGAAGCTTTCTTT. Its translation is CASSQDRRRGWRGMNTEAFF.

The chain is built from TRBV6-5 and TRBJ2-2, with D possibly TRBD1 on 6 matching bases. Trimming removed 6 bases from V and 2 bases from J, with 10 bases in between. The V gene's germline CDR1 is MNHEY and CDR2 SVGAGI. The CDR3 runs 14 residues. The CDR3 protein is CASSRDTNTGELFF. CDR3 DNA: TGTGCCAGCAGCCGGGACACTAACACCGGGGAGCTGTTTTTT.

This chain joins TRBV7-2 and TRBJ2-1; 8 bases line up with TRBD2. The CDR3 runs to 13 residues. Trimming at V came to 8 bases and at J to 6 bases, leaving 6 bases not matched to a gene. Germline CDR1 SGHTA, CDR2 FQGNSA. In DNA, the CDR3 is TGTGCCAGCCGGGAGGGGACAAGCAATGAGCAGTTCTTC. It is translated as CASREGTSNEQFF.

The chain is built from TRBV19 and TRBJ1-1, with a weak D call TRBD1 (5 bases). Trimming cost V 10 bases and J 5 bases, with 20 bases left between them. CDR3 length: 14 residues. Germline V gene lookup returns CDR1 LNHDA and CDR2 SQIVND (reference sequence). Here the CDR3 reads CATTPPGVGTEAFF. The CDR3 bases are TGTGCCACCACCCCCCCGGGGGTGGGAACTGAAGCTTTCTTT.

This chain uses TRBV3-1 (or the pseudogene TRBV3-2) with TRBJ2-1; TRBD2 matches 9 bases. The CDR3 runs to 17 residues. The trim removed 4 bases at V and 8 bases at J, leaving 15 bases unmatched. The germline V gene has CDR1 LGHDT and CDR2 YNNKEL (reference sequence). The CDR3 DNA reads TGTGCCAGCAGCCGGAACCTTTTCGGGACTAGCCATGATGAGCAGTTCTTC. As protein: CASSRNLFGTSHDEQFF.

This chain's CDR3 is CASSRDRGEGQPQHF. Written as DNA, the CDR3 is TGTGCCAGCAGCCGGGACAGGGGAGAAGGGCAGCCCCAGCATTTT. The chain couples TRBV6-6 to TRBJ1-5, with 10 bases lining up with TRBD1. The trim removed 6 bases at V and 7 bases at J, leaving 9 bases unmatched. Germline V gives CDR1 MNHNY, CDR2 SVGAGI (reference sequence). The CDR3 runs to 15 residues.

The chain employs TRBV5-4 and TRBJ1-1, with TRBD1 matching 9 bases. The CDR3 covers 17 residues. V lost 1 base and J lost 0; bases outside the gene matches: 7. Per the germline V gene, CDR1 is SGHNT and CDR2 is YYREEE (reference sequence). The CDR3 sequence: CASSLPTGGTMNTEAFF. CDR3 coding DNA: TGTGCCAGCAGCTTGCCGACAGGGGGTACGATGAACACTGAAGCTTTCTTT.

V gene TRBV7-2 combines with J gene TRBJ1-1; tentatively, D is TRBD1 (6 bases). This CDR3 has 13 residues. Germline CDR1 reads SGHTA; CDR2 reads FQGNSA. V dropped 2 bases and J dropped 5 bases, with 9 bases sitting between them. CDR3 region: CASSLSRGTEAFF. CDR3 bases: TGTGCCAGCAGCTTAAGCAGGGGAACTGAAGCTTTCTTT.

This chain joins TRBV9 and TRBJ2-5; a possible D gene is TRBD1 (6 bases). This CDR3 is built from 16 residues. Germline V CDR1 and CDR2: SGDLS, YYNGEE. The V gene lost 1 base and the J gene lost 3 bases, with 16 bases spanning the gap. The CDR3 DNA sequence: TGTGCCAGCAGCGTAAGGGGGAAACAGGGAAAAGAGACCCAGTACTTC. This translates into CASSVRGKQGKETQYF.

The V call is TRBV5-8, the J call TRBJ1-2; weak D call: TRBD1 (6 bases). The CDR3 totals 14 residues. Germline V gives CDR1 SGHTS, CDR2 YDEGEE. The V gene lost 4 bases and the J gene lost 2 bases, with 12 bases spanning the gap. CDR3 sequence (DNA): TGTGCCAGCAGCCCCAGGGGCCCCAACTATGGCTACACCTTC. Translation gives CASSPRGPNYGYTF.

The rearrangement joins TRBV19 to TRBJ2-3; the D gene is possibly TRBD1 (6 bases). V shed 3 bases and J shed 4 bases, with 8 bases lying between them. CDR1 LNHDA and CDR2 SQIVND come from the germline V gene (reference sequence). The CDR3 is 13 residues long. CDR3 sequence: CASSIPGADTQYF. For the CDR3, the DNA is TGTGCCAGTAGTATCCCAGGGGCAGATACGCAGTATTTT.